Presented here are 22 T cell receptor beta chains from one specimen sequenced in a study of identical twins' blood T cells. TCRdb analysed the 5' RACE reads with MiXCR anew, one entry per CDR3 protein. The table shows a few hundred thousand distinct CDR3 sequences, with roughly 28% occurring only once. Material for sequencing was PBMCs. The receptor source for this set is a woman between 18 and 55 years old in good health.

This clonotype was seen repeatedly, ten times or more. This chain connects TRBV12-3 or TRBV12-4 to TRBJ1-2; TRBD1 is a possible D gene (6 bases). Trimming pared 3 bases from V and 2 bases from J, leaving 13 bases between. CDR3 length equals 15 residues. Here the CDR3 reads CASSFEVTGNYGYTF. In DNA form, the CDR3 reads TGTGCCAGCAGTTTTGAAGTGACAGGAAACTATGGCTACACCTTC.

The chain links TRBV6-5 to TRBJ1-6, with D perhaps matching TRBD1 (5 bases). The V end lost 6 bases, the J end lost 6 bases, and 15 bases lay between the germline ends. Germline loops: CDR1 MNHEY, CDR2 SVGAGI. This CDR3 comprises 15 residues. CDR3 sequence (DNA): TGTGCCAGCAGACCGGGACCGATCCTTAATTCACCCCTCCACTTT. This gives the protein CASRPGPILNSPLHF.

This clonotype was detected only a few times. Written as DNA, the CDR3 is TGCGTACCTTTCAAGCTCGACAGGGAGACCCAGTACTTC. This gives the protein CVPFKLDRETQYF. This chain connects TRBV20-1 to TRBJ2-5, with TRBD1 as a possible D gene (6 bases). The CDR3 sequence is 13 residues long. CDR1 and CDR2 from the germline V gene are DFQATT and SNEGSKA (reference sequence).

This clonotype was detected ten times or more. This chain links TRBV20-1 with TRBJ1-6; D perhaps matches TRBD1 (5 bases). The ends were cut back, 4 bases at V and 10 bases at J, with 14 bases in the middle. CDR1 DFQATT and CDR2 SNEGSKA come from the germline V gene (reference sequence). The CDR3 is 13 amino acids. DNA for the CDR3: TGCAGTGCTACCCGGGACGGCAAATCACCCCTCCACTTT. Translating gives CSATRDGKSPLHF.

This clonotype was seen a few times. This chain uses TRBV6-2 or TRBV6-3 with TRBJ2-2, with 7 positions matching TRBD1. The junction had 5 bases not matched to a gene; V was cut back by 5 bases and J by 5 bases. The CDR3 length is 14 residues. The germline V gene has CDR1 MNHEY and CDR2 SVGEGT. The CDR3 bases are TGTGCCAGCAGTCCTACAGGGGTAACCGGGGAGCTGTTTTTT. This translates into CASSPTGVTGELFF.

The gene calls are TRBV29-1 and TRBJ1-2; D unresolved. The germline V and J ends were trimmed by 0 bases and 7 bases, with 6 bases remaining between them. This CDR3 comprises 11 residues. Germline V CDR1 and CDR2: SQVTM, ANQGSEA. For the CDR3, the DNA is TGCAGCGTTGAAGAGAGACGTGGCTACACCTTC. Its translation is CSVEERRGYTF.

The rearrangement links TRBV11-1 to TRBJ2-2; 10 bases fit TRBD1. Per germline, CDR1 SGHAT and CDR2 FQDESV (reference sequence). The CDR3 spans 14 residues. Unmatched junction bases numbered 3, after V lost 11 bases and J lost 0 bases. This CDR3 reads CASGQGTNTGELFF. CDR3 bases: TGTGCCTCGGGACAGGGGACGAACACCGGGGAGCTGTTTTTT.

This sequence joins TRBV5-1 and TRBJ1-4; D is possibly TRBD1 (6 bases). CDR3 length: 15 amino acids. V dropped 4 bases and J dropped 7 bases, with 17 bases sitting between them. Germline assignment: CDR1 SGHRS and CDR2 YFSETQ. CDR3 residues: CASSTQGGFGEKLFF. The CDR3, as DNA: TGCGCCAGCAGCACACAGGGCGGGTTCGGTGAAAAACTGTTTTTT. Looking up the rest from reference TRBV5-1 and TRBJ1-4 gives the full variable domain: KAGVTQTPRYLIKTRGQQVTLSCSPISGHRSVSWYQQTPGQGLQFLFEYFSETQRNKGNFPGRFSGRQFSNSRSEMNVSTLELGDSALYLCASSTQGGFGEKLFFGSGTQLSVL.

The chain has TRBV20-1 and TRBJ2-5; TRBD2 is a possible D gene (5 bases). This CDR3 has 13 amino acids. Between the trimmed V and J ends, which lost 6 bases and 3 bases, there was a span of 14 bases. Germline CDR1 is DFQATT and CDR2 is SNEGSKA (reference sequence). CDR3 region: CSAPLDGEETQYF. The DNA of the CDR3 is TGCAGTGCCCCTTTGGACGGGGAAGAGACCCAGTACTTC.

A few counts support this clonotype. This chain links TRBV12-5 with TRBJ2-7; D may match TRBD1 or TRBD2 (5 bases each). V lost 8 bases, J lost 3 bases, and 20 bases lay in between. Germline assignment: CDR1 LGHNT and CDR2 FRNRAP. The CDR3 consists of 15 residues. The CDR3 region has the DNA TGTGCTAGTTATGCGGATGGGGGTGTGAACTACGAGCAGTACTTC. Protein product: CASYADGGVNYEQYF.

This clonotype was counted a single time. This may be a read error, as it is one base from a much larger clone. The chain links TRBV2 to TRBJ1-5; D unresolved. Per germline, CDR1 SNHLY and CDR2 FYNNEI. CDR3 length: 14 residues. Trimming shortened V by 8 bases and J by 1 base, and 12 bases separated the two germline ends. The CDR3, as DNA: TGTGCCAGCGGAGATACAGAGAGCAATCAGCCCCAGCATTTT. Translating gives CASGDTESNQPQHF.

This clonotype was picked up many times. The chain links TRBV7-9 to TRBJ2-5; D remains unclear. The ends were cut back, 1 base at V and 5 bases at J, with 8 bases in the middle. The germline CDR1 and CDR2 sequences are SEHNR and FQNEAQ (reference sequence). This CDR3 region has 13 residues. CDR3 loop: CASSLDGSETQYF. The CDR3 region has the DNA TGTGCCAGCAGCTTAGATGGGTCGGAGACCCAGTACTTC.

This clonotype was observed many times. The rearrangement joins TRBV5-1 to TRBJ2-4, with 7 bases aligning to TRBD1. Germline CDR1 and CDR2: SGHRS and YFSETQ. J was trimmed by 8 bases and V by 0 bases; bases with no gene match: 8. The CDR3 covers 15 residues. This chain's CDR3 is CASSLESDRADIQYF. DNA of the CDR3: TGCGCCAGCAGCTTGGAGTCTGACAGGGCCGACATTCAGTACTTC.

DNA for the CDR3: TGCAGGGTGGGCAGCAGAAAATATGGCTACACCTTC. This gives the protein CRVGSRKYGYTF. This chain links TRBV20-1 with TRBJ1-2; D remains ambiguous. From germline, CDR1 is DFQATT and CDR2 SNEGSKA (reference sequence). The CDR3 extends over 12 amino acids.

Worth noting for this clonotype: It may be a read error: a sequence one base away is much more abundant. The chain has TRBV4-3 and TRBJ1-1; D ambiguous. Germline CDR1 and CDR2: LGHNA and YSLEER. The CDR3 length is 14 residues. The CDR3: CASSQAPGYTEASF. Written as DNA, the CDR3 is TGCGCCAGCAGCCAAGCTCCGGGTTACACTGAAGCTTCCTTT.

The chain is built from TRBV7-2 and TRBJ2-1; D gene unclear. The germline CDR1 and CDR2 sequences are SGHTA and FQGNSA. Trimming stripped 7 bases from V and 6 bases from J, with 16 bases between. The CDR3 spans 14 residues. CDR3 amino acids: CASNPEPNRNEQFF. CDR3 DNA: TGTGCCAGCAATCCGGAACCAAACCGCAATGAGCAGTTCTTC.

The chain employs TRBV9 and TRBJ2-3; a possible D gene is TRBD2 (5 bases). V was cut by 4 bases and J by 2 bases, with 11 bases left in between. Germline CDR1 SGDLS, CDR2 YYNGEE. The CDR3 runs 14 residues. This chain's CDR3 is CASSTDSLTDTQYF. CDR3 nucleotides: TGTGCCAGCAGCACGGACTCCCTCACAGATACGCAGTATTTT.

This clonotype was detected ten times or more. The chain is built from TRBV10-2 and TRBJ1-1; D may be TRBD1 (6 bases). V dropped 8 bases and J dropped 4 bases, with 14 bases sitting between them. The CDR3 covers 13 residues. Germline assignment: CDR1 WSHSY and CDR2 SAAADI. The CDR3 DNA is TGCGCCAGCTTCAATGGGGGGCGCACTGAAGCTTTCTTT. It codes for CASFNGGRTEAFF.

This clonotype came up a few times. The chain couples TRBV20-1 to TRBJ1-1; D is unresolved. V was trimmed by 1 base and J by 11 bases, leaving 11 bases between them. This CDR3 is 11 amino acids long. Germline CDR1 DFQATT, CDR2 SNEGSKA (reference sequence). In nucleotides, the CDR3 is TGCAGTGCTAGAGTCGGGGTAGGCGCTTTCTTT. It encodes CSARVGVGAFF.

This clonotype was picked up a small number of times. The chain links TRBV27 to TRBJ1-1; D is uncertain. The CDR3 spans 13 residues. In germline, CDR1 is MNHEY, CDR2 SMNVEV (reference sequence). V gave up 3 bases and J gave up 5 bases, with 10 bases separating them. DNA for the CDR3: TGTGCCAGCAGTTTTTTCGTGGGGACTGAAGCTTTCTTT. The encoded protein is CASSFFVGTEAFF.

The gene calls are TRBV6-1 and TRBJ2-1, with unresolved D. Germline-derived CDR1 and CDR2 are MNHNS and SASEGT. The germline V and J ends were trimmed by 6 bases and 5 bases, with 17 bases remaining between them. This CDR3 is built from 15 residues. CDR3: CASSQGWARNNEQFF. For the CDR3, the DNA is TGTGCCAGCAGCCAAGGGTGGGCGAGGAACAATGAGCAGTTCTTC.

This chain uses TRBV15 with TRBJ2-1; no firm D call. The CDR3 spans 13 residues. Per the germline V gene, CDR1 is LNHNV and CDR2 is YYDKDF (reference sequence). V was shortened by 2 bases and J by 9 bases, with 11 bases between the two germline ends. The CDR3: CATSRNPGGEQFF. In DNA form, the CDR3 reads TGTGCCACCAGCAGAAACCCAGGTGGTGAGCAGTTCTTC.